This T cell receptor (beta chain) comes out of a study of blood T cell repertoires in COVID-19. Whole-study context: Spain, Italy and the United States supplied samples that represented acute and convalescent COVID-19. PBMCs, B-cell-depleted T cells, or T cells were the source of the cDNA or gDNA that made up the material.

Original methodology: Amplified reference gene primers provided the basis for estimating nucleated cell counts. Sequencing used immunoSEQ multiplex PCR; TCRdb keeps in-frame clones, though not all of them. The V and J calls and clone size come from that table; D and trimming were worked out from the DNA. The top ten hold over 8.5% of the sample, which has roughly 140,000 clones, around 77% seen once. The CDR3 covers 18 residues. The V and J ends lost 6 bases and 4 bases, in that order; junction bases with no gene match: 20. The germline V gene has CDR1 SGHRS and CDR2 YFSETQ. The V call is TRBV5-1, the J call TRBJ2-5; 8 positions match TRBD1. The sequenced material came from peripheral blood. The source of this sequence is a man in his forties or fifties with active or convalescent COVID-19. CDR3 DNA: TGCGCCAGCACCACCTCGCCCCTTTGGGACAGGATAGGAGAGACCCAGTACTTC. This encodes CASTTSPLWDRIGETQYF.